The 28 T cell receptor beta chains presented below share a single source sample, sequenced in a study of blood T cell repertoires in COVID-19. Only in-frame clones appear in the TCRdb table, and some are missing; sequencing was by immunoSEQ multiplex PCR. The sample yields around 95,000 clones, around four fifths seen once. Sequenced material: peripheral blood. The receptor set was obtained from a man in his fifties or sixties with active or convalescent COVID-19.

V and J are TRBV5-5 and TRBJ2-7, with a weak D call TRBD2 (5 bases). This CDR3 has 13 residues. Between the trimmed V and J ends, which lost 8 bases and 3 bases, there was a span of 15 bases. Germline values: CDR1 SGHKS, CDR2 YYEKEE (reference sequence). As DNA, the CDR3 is TGTGCCAGTCGGACTCCGGGGAACTACGAGCAGTACTTC. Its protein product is CASRTPGNYEQYF.

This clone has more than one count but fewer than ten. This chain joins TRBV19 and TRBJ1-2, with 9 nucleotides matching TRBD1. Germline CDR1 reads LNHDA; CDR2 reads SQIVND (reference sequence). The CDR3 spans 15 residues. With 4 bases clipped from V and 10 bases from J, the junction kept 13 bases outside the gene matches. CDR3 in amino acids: CASSTRTGQGFDYTF. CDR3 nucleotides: TGTGCCAGTAGTACCCGAACGGGACAGGGATTTGACTACACCTTC.

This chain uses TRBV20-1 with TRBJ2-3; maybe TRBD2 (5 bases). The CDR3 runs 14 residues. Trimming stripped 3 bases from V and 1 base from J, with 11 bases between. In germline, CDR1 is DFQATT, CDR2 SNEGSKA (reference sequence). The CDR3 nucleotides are TGCAGTGCTAGTACTAGTCGGGGCACAGATACGCAGTATTTT. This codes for CSASTSRGTDTQYF.

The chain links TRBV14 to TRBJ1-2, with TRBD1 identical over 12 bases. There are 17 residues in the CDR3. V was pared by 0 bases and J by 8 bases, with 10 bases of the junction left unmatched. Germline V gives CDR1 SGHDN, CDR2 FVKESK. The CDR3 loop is CASSQDISGQGAEGYTF. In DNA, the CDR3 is TGTGCCAGCAGCCAAGATATTTCGGGACAGGGGGCAGAAGGCTACACCTTC.

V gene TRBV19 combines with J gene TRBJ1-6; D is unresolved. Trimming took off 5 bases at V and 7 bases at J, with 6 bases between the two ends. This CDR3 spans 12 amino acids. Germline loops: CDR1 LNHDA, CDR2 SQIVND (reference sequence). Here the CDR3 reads CASSYSNSPLHF. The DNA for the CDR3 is TGTGCCAGTAGTTACAGCAATTCACCCCTCCACTTT.

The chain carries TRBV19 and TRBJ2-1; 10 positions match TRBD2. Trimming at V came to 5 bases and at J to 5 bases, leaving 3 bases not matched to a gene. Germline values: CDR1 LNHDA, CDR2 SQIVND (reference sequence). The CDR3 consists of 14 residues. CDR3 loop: CASSELAGDNEQFF. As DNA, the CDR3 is TGTGCCAGTAGTGAGCTAGCGGGAGACAATGAGCAGTTCTTC.

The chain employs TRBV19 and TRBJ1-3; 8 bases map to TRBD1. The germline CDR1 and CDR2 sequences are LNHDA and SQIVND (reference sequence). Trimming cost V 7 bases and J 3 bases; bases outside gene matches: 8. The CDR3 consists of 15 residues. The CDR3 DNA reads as TGTGCCAGTACCTATGGACAGGGCTATGGAAACACCATATATTTT. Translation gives CASTYGQGYGNTIYF.

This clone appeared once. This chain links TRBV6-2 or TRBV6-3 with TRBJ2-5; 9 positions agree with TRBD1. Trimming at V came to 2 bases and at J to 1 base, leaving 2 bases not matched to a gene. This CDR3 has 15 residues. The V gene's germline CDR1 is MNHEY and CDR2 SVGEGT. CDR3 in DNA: TGTGCCAGCAGTTACCCGACAGGGGGCCAAGAGACCCAGTACTTC. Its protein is CASSYPTGGQETQYF.

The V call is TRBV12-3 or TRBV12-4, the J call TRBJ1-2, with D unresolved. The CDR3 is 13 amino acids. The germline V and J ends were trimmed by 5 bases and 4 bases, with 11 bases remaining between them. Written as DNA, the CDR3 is TGTGCCAGCAGTCCAACTTACCCCTATGGCTACACCTTC. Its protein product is CASSPTYPYGYTF.

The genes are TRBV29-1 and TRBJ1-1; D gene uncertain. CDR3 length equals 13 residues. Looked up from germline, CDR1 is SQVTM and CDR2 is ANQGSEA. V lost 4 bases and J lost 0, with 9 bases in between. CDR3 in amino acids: CSVGRQMNTEAFF. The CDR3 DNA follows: TGCAGCGTTGGCAGGCAAATGAACACTGAAGCTTTCTTT.

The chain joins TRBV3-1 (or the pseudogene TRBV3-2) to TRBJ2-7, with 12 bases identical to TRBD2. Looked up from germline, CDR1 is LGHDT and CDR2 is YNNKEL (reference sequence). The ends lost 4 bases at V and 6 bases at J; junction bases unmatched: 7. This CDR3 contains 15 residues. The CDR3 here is CASSRGLAGRVEQYF. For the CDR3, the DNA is TGTGCCAGCAGCCGCGGACTAGCGGGACGGGTCGAGCAGTACTTC.

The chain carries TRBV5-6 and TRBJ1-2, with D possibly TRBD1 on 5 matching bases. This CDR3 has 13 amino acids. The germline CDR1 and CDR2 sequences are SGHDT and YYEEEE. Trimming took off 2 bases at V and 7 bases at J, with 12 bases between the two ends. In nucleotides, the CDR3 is TGTGCCAGCAGCTTAATGGCGACAGCTGGCTACACCTTC. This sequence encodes CASSLMATAGYTF. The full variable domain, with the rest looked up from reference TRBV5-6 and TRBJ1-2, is DAGVTQSPTHLIKTRGQQVTLRCSPKSGHDTVSWYQQALGQGPQFIFQYYEEEERQRGNFPDRFSGHQFPNYSSELNVNALLLGDSALYLCASSLMATAGYTFGSGTRLTVV.

In DNA form, the CDR3 reads TGTGCCAGCAGCTTAGGGGCCTCTGGAAACACCATATATTTT. Its protein is CASSLGASGNTIYF. The rearrangement joins TRBV7-9 to TRBJ1-3; no definite D call. Germline assignment: CDR1 SEHNR and CDR2 FQNEAQ (reference sequence). The V end lost 1 base, the J end lost 0 bases, and 4 bases lay between the germline ends. CDR3 length equals 14 residues.

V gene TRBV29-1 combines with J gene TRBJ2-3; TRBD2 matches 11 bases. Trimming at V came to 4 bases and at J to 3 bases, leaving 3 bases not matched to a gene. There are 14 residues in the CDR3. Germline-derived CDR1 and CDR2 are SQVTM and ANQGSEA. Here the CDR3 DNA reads TGCAGCGTTGCTAGCGGGAGGCCAACAGATACGCAGTATTTT. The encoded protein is CSVASGRPTDTQYF.

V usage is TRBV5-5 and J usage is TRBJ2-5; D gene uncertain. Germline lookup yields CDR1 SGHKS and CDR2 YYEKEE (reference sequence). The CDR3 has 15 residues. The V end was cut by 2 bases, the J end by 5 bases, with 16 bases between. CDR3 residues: CASSFAPATRETQYF. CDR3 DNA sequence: TGTGCCAGCAGCTTTGCCCCTGCTACGAGGGAGACCCAGTACTTC.

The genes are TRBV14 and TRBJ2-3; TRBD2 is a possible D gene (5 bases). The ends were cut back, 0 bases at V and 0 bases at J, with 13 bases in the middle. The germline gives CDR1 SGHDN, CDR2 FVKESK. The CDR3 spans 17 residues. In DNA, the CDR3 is TGTGCCAGCAGCCAAGATACCAGCGGCCTGAGCACAGATACGCAGTATTTT. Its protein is CASSQDTSGLSTDTQYF. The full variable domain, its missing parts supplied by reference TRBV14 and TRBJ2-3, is EAGVTQFPSHSVIEKGQTVTLRCDPISGHDNLYWYRRVMGKEIKFLLHFVKESKQDESGMPNNRFLAERTGGTYSTLKVQPAELEDSGVYFCASSQDTSGLSTDTQYFGPGTRLTVL.

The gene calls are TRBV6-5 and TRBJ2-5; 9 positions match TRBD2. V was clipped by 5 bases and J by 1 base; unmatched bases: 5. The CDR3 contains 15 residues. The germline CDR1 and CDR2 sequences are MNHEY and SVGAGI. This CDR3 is CASSRSGRPQETQYF. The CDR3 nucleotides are TGTGCCAGCAGTCGTAGCGGGAGACCCCAAGAGACCCAGTACTTC.

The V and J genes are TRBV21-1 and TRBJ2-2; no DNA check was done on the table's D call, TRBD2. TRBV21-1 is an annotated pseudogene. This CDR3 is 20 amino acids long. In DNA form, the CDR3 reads TGTGCCAGCAGCAAGGGGGGGGACCTACCCCCCGCGGGGGCCACCGGGGAGCTGTTTTTT. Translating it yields CASSKGGDLPPAGATGELFF.

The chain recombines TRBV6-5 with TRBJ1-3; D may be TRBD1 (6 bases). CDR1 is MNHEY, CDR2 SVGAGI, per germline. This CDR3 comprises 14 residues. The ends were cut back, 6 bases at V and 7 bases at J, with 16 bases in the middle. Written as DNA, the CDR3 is TGTGCCAGCAGGCAACAGGGTTCTAGGAACACCATATATTTT. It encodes CASRQQGSRNTIYF.

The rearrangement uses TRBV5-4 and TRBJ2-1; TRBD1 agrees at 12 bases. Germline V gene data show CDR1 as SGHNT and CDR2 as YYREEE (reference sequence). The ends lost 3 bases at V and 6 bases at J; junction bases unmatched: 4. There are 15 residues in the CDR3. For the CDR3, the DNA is TGTGCCAGCAGCTGGGGGACAGGGGGCGGCAATGAGCAGTTCTTC. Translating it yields CASSWGTGGGNEQFF.

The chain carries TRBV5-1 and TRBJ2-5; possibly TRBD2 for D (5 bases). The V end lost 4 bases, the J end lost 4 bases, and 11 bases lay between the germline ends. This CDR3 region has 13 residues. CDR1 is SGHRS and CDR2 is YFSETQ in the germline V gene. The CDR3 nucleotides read TGCGCCAGCAGCCCGGAGGAGGCAGAGACCCAGTACTTC. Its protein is CASSPEEAETQYF.

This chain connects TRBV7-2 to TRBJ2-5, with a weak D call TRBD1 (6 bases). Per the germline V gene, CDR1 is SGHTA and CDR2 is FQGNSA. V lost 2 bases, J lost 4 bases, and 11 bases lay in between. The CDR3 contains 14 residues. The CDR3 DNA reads TGTGCCAGCAGCTTACAGGGGCGACGAGAGACCCAGTACTTC. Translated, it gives CASSLQGRRETQYF. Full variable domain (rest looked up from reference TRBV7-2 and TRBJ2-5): GAGVSQSPSNKVTEKGKDVELRCDPISGHTALYWYRQSLGQGLEFLIYFQGNSAPDKSGLPSDRFSAERTGGSVSTLTIQRTQQEDSAVYLCASSLQGRRETQYFGPGTRLLVL.

CDR3 region: CASSFDRVSLNTEAFF. As DNA, the CDR3 is TGTGCCAGCAGTTTTGACAGGGTCTCCTTGAACACTGAAGCTTTCTTT. The chain joins TRBV27 to TRBJ1-1, with TRBD1 identical over 7 bases. Germline CDR1 is MNHEY and CDR2 is SMNVEV (reference sequence). The J segment lost 0 bases and the V segment lost 3 bases, leaving 7 bases of the junction unmatched. The CDR3 has 16 residues.

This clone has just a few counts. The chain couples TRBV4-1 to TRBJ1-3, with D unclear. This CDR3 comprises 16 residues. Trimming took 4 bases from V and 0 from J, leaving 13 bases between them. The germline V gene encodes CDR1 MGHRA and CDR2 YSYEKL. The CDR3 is CASSPQPGSSGNTIYF. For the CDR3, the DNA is TGCGCCAGCAGCCCCCAGCCGGGGAGCTCTGGAAACACCATATATTTT.

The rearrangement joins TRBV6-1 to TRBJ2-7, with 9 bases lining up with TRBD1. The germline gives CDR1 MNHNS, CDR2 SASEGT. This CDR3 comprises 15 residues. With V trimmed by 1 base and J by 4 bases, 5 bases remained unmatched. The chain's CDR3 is CASSEDGGQGYEQYF. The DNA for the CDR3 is TGTGCCAGCAGTGAAGATGGGGGACAGGGTTACGAGCAGTACTTC.

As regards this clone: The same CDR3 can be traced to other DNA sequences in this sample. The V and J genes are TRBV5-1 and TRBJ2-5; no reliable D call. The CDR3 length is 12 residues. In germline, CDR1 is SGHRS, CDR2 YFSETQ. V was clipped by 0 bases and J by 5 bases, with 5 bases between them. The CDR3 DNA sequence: TGCGCCAGCAGCTTGGCCGGGGAGACCCAGTACTTC. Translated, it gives CASSLAGETQYF.

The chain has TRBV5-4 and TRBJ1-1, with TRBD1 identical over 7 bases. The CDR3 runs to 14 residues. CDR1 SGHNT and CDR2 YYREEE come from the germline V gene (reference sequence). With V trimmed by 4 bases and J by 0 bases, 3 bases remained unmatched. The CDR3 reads CASSRDRVNTEAFF. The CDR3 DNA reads TGTGCCAGCAGCCGAGACAGGGTGAACACTGAAGCTTTCTTT.

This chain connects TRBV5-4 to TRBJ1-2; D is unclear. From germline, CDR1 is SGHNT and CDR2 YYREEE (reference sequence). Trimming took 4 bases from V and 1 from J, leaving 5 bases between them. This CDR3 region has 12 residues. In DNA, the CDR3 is TGTGCCAGCAGCCCTAATAACTATGGCTACACCTTC. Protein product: CASSPNNYGYTF.